This is a list of T cell receptor beta chains from one sample in a study of shared clonotypes between healthy human individuals. The protocol was immunoSEQ multiplex PCR, while the TCRdb copy is restricted to in-frame clones and leaves out a portion. Altogether roughly 770,000 clones are present, around 96% being singletons, with the ten largest covering less than 0.3%. The sample taken for sequencing was naive CD8+ T cells sorted from blood. Source of these receptors: a man aged 30 to 39 in good health. Both conserved end residues are part of each CDR3. The order of the fields is CDR3 protein, V gene, J gene.

CASSTLSNTEAFF,TRBV6-1,TRBJ1-1
CASSVAQGTGPEEIYEQYF,TRBV9,TRBJ2-7
CASSPDRSNQPQHF,TRBV28,TRBJ1-5
CAWSVQRNEAFF,TRBV30,TRBJ1-1
CASSLQGGNEKLFF,TRBV5-4,TRBJ1-4
CASSQGQGAYGYTF,TRBV4-1,TRBJ1-2
CSVDRRGPDTQYF,TRBV29-1,TRBJ2-3
CSVAITGNTEAFF,TRBV29-1,TRBJ1-1
CASSGVYNEQFF,TRBV27,TRBJ2-1
CASSSLGWADEETQYF,TRBV7-2,TRBJ2-5
CASSGSLYSNQPQHF,TRBV19,TRBJ1-5
CASTPIATNEKLFF,TRBV5-5,TRBJ1-4
CAVGTRRGDTQYF,TRBV6-1,TRBJ2-3
CASSELGLAGYYF,TRBV2,TRBJ2-3
CASSDLQETQYF,TRBV11-2,TRBJ2-5
CASSFRDRGLAGTSTDTQYF,TRBV7-6,TRBJ2-3
CASSATSGSSYEQYF,TRBV7-8,TRBJ2-7
CASTEGGEQYF,TRBV27,TRBJ2-7
CASSLRVYEQYF,TRBV7-9,TRBJ2-7
CSVEGDPYEQYF,TRBV29-1,TRBJ2-7
CAWSVQSHNEQFF,TRBV30,TRBJ2-1
CASSQDRAGAQYF,TRBV4-1,TRBJ2-5
CASSDSRTSSVETQYF,TRBV2,TRBJ2-5
CASSEVASGSKGEQFF,TRBV6-1,TRBJ2-1
CASSFVGGPDTQYF,TRBV5-4,TRBJ2-3
CASSPVASTDTQYF,TRBV7-8,TRBJ2-3
CASSLWGEQYF,TRBV27,TRBJ2-7
CASSSPGASYGYTF,TRBV7-9,TRBJ1-2
CASSPGASGRALGDTQYF,TRBV27,TRBJ2-3
CASSFSQGMNTGELFF,TRBV28,TRBJ2-2
CASSYRGRNEQYF,TRBV28,TRBJ2-7
CASTLGQGVGEQYF,TRBV28,TRBJ2-7
CASSSSTDTQYF,TRBV11-3,TRBJ2-3
CASSGGVYNEQFF,TRBV7-9,TRBJ2-1
CASSKGEPGQGFWEQYF,TRBV21-1,TRBJ2-7
CASSSIQGMRETQYF,TRBV13,TRBJ2-5
CASSPRQLYEQYF,TRBV19,TRBJ2-7
CASSQLLRDRDYEQYF,TRBV6-6,TRBJ2-7
CASSFLRQVNTEAFF,TRBV27,TRBJ1-1
CATSRANQGWETQYF,TRBV15,TRBJ2-5
CSVESDVTNEKLFF,TRBV29-1,TRBJ1-4
CASSLGDNEQFF,TRBV5-6,TRBJ2-1
CASSRTSGSGNEQFF,TRBV7-3,TRBJ2-1
CASSQDWGTGDYEQYF,TRBV4-3,TRBJ2-7
CAWLDKVWVETQYF,TRBV30,TRBJ2-5
CASSPPGSYGYTF,TRBV6-5,TRBJ1-2
CSVAQQGVSYEQYF,TRBV29-1,TRBJ2-7
CASSLWGFSDNEQFF,TRBV7-9,TRBJ2-1
CASSLLGPGEKLFF,TRBV27,TRBJ1-4
CASSPRTGIHYGYTF,TRBV28,TRBJ1-2
CASSDWMGMNTEAFF,TRBV6-1,TRBJ1-1
CASSPKDRAFSYNEQFF,TRBV7-9,TRBJ2-1
CSVDSSSGIYNEQFF,TRBV29-1,TRBJ2-1
CASSLGGAGKTGELFF,TRBV5-1,TRBJ2-2
CSAITPTSGREDTQYF,TRBV29-1,TRBJ2-3